This T cell receptor (beta chain) stems from a study of blood T cell repertoires in COVID-19 (dated by TCRdb to the early 2020s). Looking at the study overall: Collaborator samples came from the United States, Italy and Spain and covered acute and convalescent phases of COVID-19. The prospective study material was composed of cDNA or gDNA derived from T cells, B-cell-depleted T cells, or PBMCs. Deeply sampled blood TCRbeta repertoires from subjects exposed to, actively infected with, or recovered from COVID-19 were included in the dataset. The repertoires were made available in a free public database intended to serve as a resource for research on the immune response to SARS-CoV-2. The samples were drawn from the first 160 participants of the ongoing ImmuneRACE study and from roughly 1,300 subjects provided by 6 global collaborators. The sample metadata nearly always contained a de-identified subject ID, COVID-19 status, age in years and sex. Where available, HLA class I and class II types were taken from metadata supplied by the sample provider and were not determined by assay-based typing. Points the paper makes about the study in general: How much clinical and demographic metadata was included differed by source and by participant, and the metadata was provided uncurated.

CDR1 and CDR2 are drawn from the germline V gene (reference sequence): LGHDT, YNNKEL. Reading from cysteine to phenylalanine, the CDR3 counts 14 amino acids. Of all the DNA, just the CDR3 is kept, 42 bases in frame from base 1. Trimming accounts for 4 bases at V and 7 bases at J, while the number of junction bases matched to no gene is 9. One collaborating source in Seattle enrolled patients while the patients were actively infected and followed the patients over time throughout the course of disease. Each collaborating institution followed its own protocols to collect whole blood in K2EDTA tubes. For TCRbeta analysis, collaborators shipped samples in one of three forms: frozen whole blood, isolated PBMCs, or DNA extracted from either of those sample types. TCRbeta CDR3 regions were amplified from genomic DNA by means of the immunoSEQ Assay, a bias-controlled multiplex PCR. Concerning the study's data processing: The number of nucleated cells in each sample was estimated by amplification of reference gene primers within the assay. Sequence reads were collapsed and filtered to measure the absolute abundance of every unique TCRbeta CDR3 rearrangement. For each sample, productive Simpson clonality was calculated as the square root of Simpson's diversity index across productive rearrangements. TCRdb provides this immuneACCESS table in a form limited to in-frame rearrangements. Some clones are lacking; in checked studies, under half of them reflect an unresolved V gene, and why the rest are absent is not known. D and trimming were read from the DNA, whereas the V and J calls and clone size are those reported in that table. This sample gives under 200,000 clones in total; 70% to 90% of them show up just once. The ten largest clonotypes hold roughly 0.53% of the sample.

As regards this clone: Its antigen specificity is not known. Base quality data are lacking; no much larger clone is found one base away.

The receptor was isolated from a man aged 55 to 69 with COVID-19, enrolled during active disease. The sample consisted of peripheral blood. The chain is assembled from TRBV3-1 (or the pseudogene TRBV3-2) and TRBJ2-7; 8 bases in the middle match TRBD1. Here is the DNA: TGTGCCAGCAGCCCTTGGCAGGGGGCGGGAGAGCAGTACTTC. Its translation reads: CASSPWQGAGEQYF.